The present T cell receptor (beta chain) was sequenced within a study of T cell responses to AZD1222 COVID-19 vaccine. Germline CDR1 SGHKS, CDR2 YYEKEE (reference sequence). CDR3 length: 13 residues. V was clipped by 4 bases and J by 4 bases, with 12 bases between them. Sequencing used immunoSEQ multiplex PCR; TCRdb keeps in-frame clones, though not all of them. The data show around 100,000 clones, with approximately 90% seen just once and 5% held by the top ten. The V gene is TRBV5-5, the J gene TRBJ2-7; D remains unclear. The clonotype originates from an adult in good health. The sequencing used peripheral blood, collected on day 0 of AZD1222 vaccination. In DNA form, the CDR3 reads TGTGCCAGCAGCACGGCCGGACCTTACGAGCAGTACTTC. Translation gives CASSTAGPYEQYF.